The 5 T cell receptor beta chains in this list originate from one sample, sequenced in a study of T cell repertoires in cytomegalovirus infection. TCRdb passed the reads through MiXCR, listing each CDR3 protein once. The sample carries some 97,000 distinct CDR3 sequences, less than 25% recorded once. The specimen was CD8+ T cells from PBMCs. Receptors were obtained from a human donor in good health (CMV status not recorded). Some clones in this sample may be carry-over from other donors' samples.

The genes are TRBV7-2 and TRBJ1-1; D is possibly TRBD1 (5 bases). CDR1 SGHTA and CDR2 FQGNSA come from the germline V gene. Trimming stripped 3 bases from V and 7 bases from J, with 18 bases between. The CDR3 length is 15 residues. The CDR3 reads CASSLGGYLDIEAFF. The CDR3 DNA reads TGTGCCAGCAGCTTGGGAGGGTACCTGGACATTGAAGCTTTCTTT.

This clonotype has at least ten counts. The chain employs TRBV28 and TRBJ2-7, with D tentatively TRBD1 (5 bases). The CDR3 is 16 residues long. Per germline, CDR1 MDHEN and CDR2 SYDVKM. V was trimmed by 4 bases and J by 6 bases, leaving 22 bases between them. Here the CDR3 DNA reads TGTGCCAGCAGTTCGGGTTGGGGCAGGAGTAGTTCCGAGCAGTACTTC. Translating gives CASSSGWGRSSSEQYF.

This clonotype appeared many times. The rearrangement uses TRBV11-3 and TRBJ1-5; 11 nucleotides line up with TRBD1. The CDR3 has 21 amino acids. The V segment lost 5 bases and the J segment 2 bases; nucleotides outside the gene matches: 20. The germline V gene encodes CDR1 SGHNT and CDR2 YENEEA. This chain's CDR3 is CASSHRLRDRGYRDCNQPQHF. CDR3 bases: TGTGCCAGCAGCCATCGCCTCCGGGACAGGGGGTACCGTGATTGCAATCAGCCCCAGCATTTT.

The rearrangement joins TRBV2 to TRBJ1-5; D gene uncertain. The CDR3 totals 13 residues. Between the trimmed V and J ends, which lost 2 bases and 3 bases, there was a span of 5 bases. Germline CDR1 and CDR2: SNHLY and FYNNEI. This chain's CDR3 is CASSERYNQPQHF. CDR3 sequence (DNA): TGTGCCAGCAGTGAAAGGTACAATCAGCCCCAGCATTTT.

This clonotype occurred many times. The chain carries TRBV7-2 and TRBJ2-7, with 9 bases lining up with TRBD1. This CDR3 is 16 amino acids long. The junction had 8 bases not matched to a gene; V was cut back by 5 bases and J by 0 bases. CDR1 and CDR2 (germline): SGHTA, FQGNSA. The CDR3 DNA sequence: TGTGCCAGCAGCCAGAACAGGGGGCTGAGCTCCTACGAGCAGTACTTC. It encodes CASSQNRGLSSYEQYF.